This T cell receptor (beta chain) was sequenced for a study of response to subunit inactivated influenza vaccine. The CDR3 spans 14 residues. V trimming: 5 bases; J trimming: 5 bases; junction bases outside the gene matches: 3. Looked up from germline, CDR1 is MNHEY and CDR2 is SVGAGI. Study-wide points: That few new T cells are recruited by each seasonal influenza vaccination was the authors' suggestion.

A few counts support this clonotype. Antigen specificity is unknown. TCRdb independently ran MiXCR on the RT-PCR reads; one entry per CDR3 protein. Counted here are about 530,000 distinct CDR3 sequences, 10% to 15% occurring once; the ten biggest clones make up around 13%. The V gene is TRBV6-5, the J gene TRBJ2-5, with 12 bases aligning to TRBD2. Source: PBMCs from blood, taken roughly 6 weeks after vaccination. The TCR originated in a man between 50 and 59 years old who received an inactivated influenza vaccine. The CDR3 DNA reads as TGTGCCAGCAGTACTACTAGCGGGAGGGAGACCCAGTACTTC. It translates to CASSTTSGRETQYF.